A few counts support the clone carrying this TCR beta chain. The antigen is undetermined. It was with unique molecular identifiers that the TCRbeta library was prepared. TCRdb passed the PCR reads through MiXCR, listing each CDR3 protein once. Of 600,000 to 700,000 distinct CDR3 sequences listed, approximately 14% are singletons. This CDR3 spans 16 amino acids. V gave up 4 bases and J gave up 13 bases; unmatched junction bases: 20. The germline V gene has CDR1 MNHNS and CDR2 SASEGT. These data are taken from a study of T-cell reconstitution after alpha-beta-depleted transplantation in children. Whole-study results and caveats: Newly made T cells mostly supplied T-cell counts and diversity one year after transplant.

This sequence originates from a girl aged 2-10 years with congenital amegakaryocytic thrombocytopenia, due to receive a stem cell transplant. The chain is built from TRBV6-1 and TRBJ2-5; the match to TRBD1 covers 8 bases. The sequencing here drew on PBMCs, taken before TCRalphabeta/CD19-depleted stem cell transplant. The CDR3 DNA reads as TGTGCCAGCAGTGGACAGGGGAGTCTGGAATTTCGGCCCTCGTACTTC. This sequence encodes CASSGQGSLEFRPSYF.